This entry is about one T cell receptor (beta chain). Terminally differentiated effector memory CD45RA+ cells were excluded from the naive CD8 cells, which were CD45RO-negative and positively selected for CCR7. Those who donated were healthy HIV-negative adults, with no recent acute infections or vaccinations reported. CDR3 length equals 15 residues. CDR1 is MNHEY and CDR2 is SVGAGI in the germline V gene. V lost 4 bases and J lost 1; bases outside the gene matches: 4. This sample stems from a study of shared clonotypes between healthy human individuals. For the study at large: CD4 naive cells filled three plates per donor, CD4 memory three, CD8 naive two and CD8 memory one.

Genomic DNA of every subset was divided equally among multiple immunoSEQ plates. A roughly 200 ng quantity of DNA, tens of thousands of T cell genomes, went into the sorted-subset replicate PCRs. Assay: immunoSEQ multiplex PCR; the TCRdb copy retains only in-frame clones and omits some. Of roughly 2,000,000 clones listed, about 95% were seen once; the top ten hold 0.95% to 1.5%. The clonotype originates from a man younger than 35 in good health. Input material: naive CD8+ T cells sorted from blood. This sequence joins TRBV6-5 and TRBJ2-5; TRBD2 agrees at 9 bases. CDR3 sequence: CASSSLAGIQETQYF. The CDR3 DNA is TGTGCCAGCAGTTCCCTAGCGGGGATCCAAGAGACCCAGTACTTC.